The present T cell receptor beta chain was sequenced within a study of Graves' ophthalmopathy and Graves' hyperthyroidism (dated by TCRdb to about 2018). Notes on the research overall: Peripheral blood was collected at initial diagnosis, before any treatment. In total, over 130 blood samples were TCR-sequenced: 43 ophthalmopathy, 80 or so hyperthyroidism and approximately 17 hyperthyroidism-to-ophthalmopathy patients. For training and testing, the 110 or so patients in the discovery cohort were randomly divided in a 7:3 ratio. An independent validation cohort was composed of 18 hyperthyroidism patients and around 16 patients who later progressed from hyperthyroidism to ophthalmopathy. The study used TCR beta repertoire signatures to distinguish Graves' ophthalmopathy from Graves' hyperthyroidism and to predict progression to ophthalmopathy. Following sampling, methimazole starting at 30 mg daily was administered to hyperthyroidism patients, and high-dose intravenous methylprednisolone was administered to ophthalmopathy patients. To explore V-J signatures distinguishing ophthalmopathy from hyperthyroidism, a discovery set of 100 patients (roughly 45 ophthalmopathy, roughly 56 stable hyperthyroidism) was enrolled. In a handful of hyperthyroidism patients, the T-cell repertoire of thyroid tissue was compared with the T-cell repertoire of blood.

For repertoire sequencing, the TCR beta CDR3 regions were amplified from RNA transcripts. The first round was an RT-PCR using HTBI primers with the Qiagen OneStep RT-PCR kit, and this first round was followed by a second-round multiplex PCR, then size selection and purification. Libraries were sequenced on an Illumina HiSeq2000 using paired-end 100 bp reads. Per the authors' processing: Reads were processed with SOAPnuke, discarding reads with adapters, uncalled bases, mean Phred below 15, or no exact constant-primer or identifier match. High-quality paired reads were merged with COPE v1.2.5. Each unique nucleotide sequence was defined as a clonotype, and clonotypes were aligned to IMGT TRB V, D and J references with MiTCR v1.1. The analysis was limited to V-J combinations with a frequency above 0.0001, which together covered more than 99% of repertoires. A TCR clonal expansion and chaos score per V-J combination was defined as the ratio of F50 clonal expansion to chaos observed in the TCRdist matrix. Features were reduced by Welch's t-statistics and random forest to approximately 13 V-J combinations, which fed a naive Bayes classifier. Thyroid-blood repertoire similarity was quantified with the Morisita-Horn index. Using fastp trimming at Q25 and MiXCR clonotype assembly, TCRdb reanalyzed the public sequencing data and kept in-frame beta chains. Each record represents a unique CDR3 protein, reported with the most common genes and DNA among its rows. None of the V and J calls come from the authors' own analysis; TCRdb made them. For this sample there are hundreds of thousands of distinct CDR3 sequences; around 21% appear just once. Jointly, the top ten make up 2.5% to 3.5% of the sample.

Hyperthyroidism was defined as stable when no progression to ophthalmopathy occurred within 18 months of follow-up. Patients with hyperthyroidism were aged 18 to 65 years, had been newly diagnosed, and had a disease duration of less than 2 months. Patients were excluded if they had other autoimmune diseases, uncontrolled infections, pregnancy or lactation. Diagnosis relied on clinical symptoms, serum thyroxine, TRAb, thyroid ultrasound and orbital computed tomography. PBMCs were isolated from 10 ml of fresh peripheral blood by Ficoll-Paque density gradient centrifugation. Total RNA was extracted with Trizol reagent and quality-checked on an Agilent 2100 Bioanalyzer. There are many counts of this clonotype. This clone's antigen is unknown. No base quality information exists; no much larger clone differs at one position. The CDR3 numbers 11 residues from cysteine through phenylalanine. Only the CDR3 part of the read is kept: 33 bases, read in frame from the first base. CDR1 and CDR2, per the germline V gene (reference sequence), are SGHAT and FQDESV. V is pared back by 4 bases and J by 7 bases, with 7 bases lying between the germline termini.

Study-wide findings and limitations: Ophthalmopathy was separated from stable hyperthyroidism by the 13-signature model with 85% to 90% sensitivity and about 81% specificity in cross-validation and with 80%/75% in the test set. In validation, the model predicted ophthalmopathy progression with about 71% sensitivity and 72.22% specificity; some 13 predicted patients were CT-confirmed with GO in a median of about 6.1 months. Among expanded thyroid clonotypes with frequency above 0.001, most also showed up in blood, which suggests that blood repertoires may reflect the thyroid immune response. Sample size was not predetermined statistically, and investigators were not blinded to group allocation.

The receptor was derived from a woman aged 18 to 35 with stable Graves' hyperthyroidism. Donor details come from another sample of the same person, matched by shared clones. The chain is encoded by TRBV11-1 joined to TRBJ2-5; the D gene remains uncertain. The sample was peripheral blood. The encoded CDR3 is CASSSLGTQYF. The sequenced DNA is TGTGCCAGCAGCTCCCTGGGGACCCAGTACTTC.